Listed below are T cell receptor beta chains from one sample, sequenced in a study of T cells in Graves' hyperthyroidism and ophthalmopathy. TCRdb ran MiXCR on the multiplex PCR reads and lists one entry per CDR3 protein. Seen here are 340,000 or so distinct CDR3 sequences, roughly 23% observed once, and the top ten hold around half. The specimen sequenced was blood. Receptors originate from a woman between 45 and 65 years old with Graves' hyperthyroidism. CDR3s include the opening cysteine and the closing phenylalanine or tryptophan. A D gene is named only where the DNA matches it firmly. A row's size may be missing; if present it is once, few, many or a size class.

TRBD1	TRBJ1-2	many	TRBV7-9	CASSPGGIANYGYTF	TGTGCCAGCAGCCCAGGGGGAATAGCTAACTATGGCTACACCTTC
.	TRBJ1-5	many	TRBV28	CASSPLTPFSSNQPQHF	TGTGCCAGCAGCCCCCTTACACCTTTCTCTAGCAATCAGCCCCAGCATTTT
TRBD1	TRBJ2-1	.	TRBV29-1	CSVTGDRYNEQFF	TGCAGCGTGACAGGGGATCGATACAATGAGCAGTTCTTC
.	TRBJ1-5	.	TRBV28	CASIPGLGRRNQPQHF	TGTGCCAGCATTCCAGGGTTGGGACGTCGGAATCAGCCCCAGCATTTT
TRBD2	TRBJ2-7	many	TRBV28	CASSLLAGAYEQYF	TGTGCCAGCAGTTTGCTAGCGGGGGCCTACGAGCAGTACTTC
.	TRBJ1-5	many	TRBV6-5	CASSYWGEDQPQHF	TGTGCCAGCAGTTACTGGGGGGAGGATCAGCCCCAGCATTTT
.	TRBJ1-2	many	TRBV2	CASRGTYLNGYTF	TGTGCCAGCAGGGGGACGTACCTGAACGGCTACACCTTC
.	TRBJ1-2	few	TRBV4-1	CASSQGRAYGYTF	TGCGCCAGCAGCCAGGGACGGGCCTATGGCTACACCTTC
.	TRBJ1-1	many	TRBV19	CASSIKWGNTEAFF	TGTGCCAGTAGTATAAAGTGGGGTAACACTGAAGCTTTCTTT
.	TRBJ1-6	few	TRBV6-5	CASSYLLRSGSYNSPLHF	TGTGCCAGCAGTTACTTGTTGCGGTCAGGATCCTATAATTCACCCCTCCACTTT
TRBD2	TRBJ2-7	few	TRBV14	CASSQRGLAGVEQYF	TGTGCCAGCAGCCAAAGGGGACTAGCGGGAGTCGAGCAGTACTTC
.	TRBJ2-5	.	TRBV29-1	CSVAEGRETQYF	TGCAGCGTCGCTGAAGGGCGGGAGACCCAGTACTTC
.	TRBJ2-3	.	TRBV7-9	CASSLALHGDTDTQYF	TGTGCCAGCAGCTTAGCCCTACATGGGGACACAGATACGCAGTATTTT
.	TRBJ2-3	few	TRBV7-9	CASSLGRVGGRSVTTDTQYF	TGTGCCAGCAGCTTAGGCCGAGTTGGGGGTCGGAGCGTGACCACAGATACGCAGTATTTT
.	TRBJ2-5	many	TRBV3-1	CASSGDSSETQYF	TGTGCCAGCAGCGGGGACTCTTCAGAGACCCAGTACTTC
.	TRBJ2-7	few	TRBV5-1	CASSFRTNYEQYF	TGCGCCAGCAGCTTCCGGACTAACTACGAGCAGTACTTC
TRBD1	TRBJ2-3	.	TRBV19	CASSRRGQGIGTDTQYF	TGTGCCAGTAGTCGACGGGGACAGGGGATTGGCACAGATACGCAGTATTTT
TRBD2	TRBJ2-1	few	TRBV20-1	CSAMTSGIGNEQFF	TGCAGTGCTATGACTAGCGGGATCGGCAATGAGCAGTTCTTC
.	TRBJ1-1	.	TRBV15	CATSRADTGASSRYTEAFF	TGTGCCACCAGCAGAGCCGACACCGGGGCCTCATCGAGGTACACTGAAGCTTTCTTT
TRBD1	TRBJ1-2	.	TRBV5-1	CASTPGQGFDGYTF	TGCGCCAGCACCCCTGGACAGGGATTTGATGGCTACACCTTC
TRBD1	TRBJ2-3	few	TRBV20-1	CSAADRGQSTDTQYF	TGCAGTGCTGCGGACAGGGGACAAAGCACAGATACGCAGTATTTT
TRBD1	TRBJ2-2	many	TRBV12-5	CASGLFTGGGHTGELFF	TGTGCTAGTGGTTTGTTCACAGGGGGCGGACACACCGGGGAGCTGTTTTTT
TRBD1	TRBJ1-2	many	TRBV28	CASTRIGDRGPGYTF	TGTGCCAGCACCAGGATAGGAGACAGGGGGCCGGGCTACACCTTC
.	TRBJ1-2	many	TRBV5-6	CASSPNQGIGNYGYTF	TGTGCCAGCAGCCCAAACCAGGGGATCGGGAACTATGGCTACACCTTC
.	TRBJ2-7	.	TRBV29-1	CSVVGVAAYEQYF	TGCAGCGTTGTAGGAGTGGCTGCCTACGAGCAGTACTTC
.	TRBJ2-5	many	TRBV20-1	CSAPGGSQQETQYF	TGCAGTGCGCCGGGGGGCTCTCAACAAGAGACCCAGTACTTC
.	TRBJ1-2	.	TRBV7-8	CASSNRSYPGYTF	TGTGCCAGCAGCAATAGATCGTATCCTGGGTACACCTTC
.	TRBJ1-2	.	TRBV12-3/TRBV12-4	CASSPSGYHGYTF	TGTGCCAGCAGTCCCTCGGGATACCATGGCTACACCTTC
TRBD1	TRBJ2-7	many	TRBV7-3	CASSKDRAYEQYF	TGTGCCAGCAGCAAGGACAGGGCCTACGAGCAGTACTTC
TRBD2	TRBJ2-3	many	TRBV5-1	CASSFRGSGRSLSDTQYF	TGCGCCAGCAGCTTCCGGGGTAGCGGGAGATCTCTCTCAGATACGCAGTATTTT
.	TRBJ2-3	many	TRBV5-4	CASSQGLDTQYF	TGTGCCAGCAGCCAAGGGTTGGATACGCAGTATTTT
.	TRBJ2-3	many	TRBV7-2	CASSLVGTSPSTDTQYF	TGTGCCAGCAGCTTAGTTGGCACCTCTCCTAGCACAGATACGCAGTATTTT
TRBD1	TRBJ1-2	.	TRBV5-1	CASGRDRDYGYTF	TGCGCCAGCGGCAGGGACAGGGACTATGGCTACACCTTC
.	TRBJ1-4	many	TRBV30	CAWGPNNEKLFF	TGTGCCTGGGGACCGAATAATGAAAAACTGTTTTTT
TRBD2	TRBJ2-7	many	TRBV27	CASRRLASYEQYF	TGTGCCAGCAGGAGACTAGCTTCCTACGAGCAGTACTTC
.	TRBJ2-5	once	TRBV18	CASSPPMGEATQYF	TGTGCCAGCTCACCACCGATGGGTGAGGCGACCCAGTACTTC
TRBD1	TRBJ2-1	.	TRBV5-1	CAGSLGAGTGENEQFF	TGCGCCGGCAGCTTGGGGGCCGGGACAGGGGAGAATGAGCAGTTCTTC
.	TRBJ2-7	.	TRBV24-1	CATSPGAGASYEQYF	TGTGCCACCAGCCCAGGGGCAGGGGCATCCTACGAGCAGTACTTC
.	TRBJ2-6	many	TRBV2	CASSEKERGRPSGANVLTF	TGTGCCAGCAGTGAAAAGGAAAGGGGAAGGCCCTCTGGGGCCAACGTCCTGACTTTC
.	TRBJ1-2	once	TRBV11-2	CASHPSAGNYGYTF	TGTGCCTCCCACCCCAGTGCAGGAAACTATGGCTACACCTTC
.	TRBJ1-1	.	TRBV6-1	CASYRGGLTEAFF	TGTGCCAGTTATAGGGGGGGGCTTACGGAAGCTTTCTTT
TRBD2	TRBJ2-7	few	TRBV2	CASKERESSYEQYF	TGTGCCAGCAAGGAGCGGGAGAGCTCCTACGAGCAGTACTTC
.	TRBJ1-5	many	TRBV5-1	CASSLDAGSNQPQHF	TGCGCCAGCAGCTTGGACGCAGGCAGCAATCAGCCCCAGCATTTT
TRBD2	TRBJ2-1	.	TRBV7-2	CASSLSLAGFYNEQFF	TGTGCCAGCAGCTTGAGCCTAGCGGGATTCTACAATGAGCAGTTCTTC
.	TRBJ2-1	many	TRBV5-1	CASSLAVGGGNEQFF	TGCGCCAGCAGCTTGGCCGTGGGAGGGGGCAATGAGCAGTTCTTC
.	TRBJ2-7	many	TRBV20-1	CSASRAGNRYEQYF	TGCAGTGCTAGCCGGGCGGGGAATCGCTACGAGCAGTACTTC
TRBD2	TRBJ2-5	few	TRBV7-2	CASSGSAGGGGTQYF	TGTGCCAGCAGCGGTTCAGCGGGGGGGGGCGGGACCCAGTACTTC
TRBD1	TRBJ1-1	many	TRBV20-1	CSARGPLPGQRNTEAFF	TGCAGTGCAAGAGGGCCTCTGCCGGGACAGAGAAACACTGAAGCTTTCTTT
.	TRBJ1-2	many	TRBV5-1	CASSLLTGDGYTF	TGCGCCAGCAGCTTGTTAACAGGAGATGGCTACACCTTC
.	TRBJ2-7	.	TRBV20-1	CSAPTPGSSYEQYF	TGCAGTGCCCCCACTCCGGGGAGCTCCTACGAGCAGTACTTC